This T cell receptor beta chain was sequenced during a study of vaccination effects on CD4 cells after COVID-19 (dated by TCRdb to between 2022 and 2023). About the investigation overall: Each participant received two doses of an mRNA SARS-CoV-2 vaccine, either BNT162b2 or mRNA-1273. SARS-CoV-2 spike-specific CD4+ TCR repertoires from before and after mRNA vaccination were compared in COVID-19 convalescent patients and in infection-naive vaccine recipients. The full study included around ten COVID-19 convalescent patients and several SARS-CoV-2-naive healthy vaccine recipients. Cultures from other donors in the study were sequenced using the Oncomine TCR Beta short-read assay on an Illumina iSeq 100. The full study reports these points: The study was limited by a small number of convalescent patients, and early post-infection timepoints were lacking. In healthy vaccine recipients, vaccine-induced clones were almost all SARS-CoV-2 mono-reactive, with only 1 of 255 being cross-reactive with common cold coronaviruses. Marked clonal contraction was observed in both infection-induced and vaccine-induced clones at late post-vaccination timepoints, consistent with waning T cell responses.

The germline V gene gives CDR1 as SGHAT and CDR2 as FQNNGV. Spanning cysteine to valine, the CDR3 consists of 14 amino acids. CDR3 DNA is the only sequence kept; it has 42 bases, read in frame from the first base. V lost 4 bases and J lost 5 bases; the stretch between them is 15 bases long. In the ViraFEST assay, PBMC were stimulated with viral peptide pools, and TCR sequencing was then used to find antigen-specific CD4+ T cell clonotypes based on their expansion. After about 9 days of culture, CD4+ T cells were isolated with the EasySep CD4+ T cell isolation kit. The absence of prior SARS-CoV-2 infection in healthy vaccine recipients was confirmed by negative nucleocapsid antibodies before and after vaccination. Some 2 million PBMC per well were cultured with 10 ug/ml peptides in IMDM containing approximately 4.7% human AB serum, roughly 9.5 IU/ml IL-2 and gentamicin. On days 3 and 7, half of the culture medium was replaced with fresh IL-2-containing medium. Unless noted otherwise, every peptide stimulation condition was cultured in triplicate wells. Using Ficoll-Paque Plus gradient centrifugation, PBMC were separated from whole blood and then either used fresh or cryopreserved at -140C. Overlapping peptide pools spanned the spike proteins of SARS-CoV-2 and the common cold coronaviruses HCoV-NL63, HCoV-OC43 and HCoV-229E. The QIAamp micro DNA kit was used to extract genomic DNA from the cultured CD4+ T cells.

Worth noting for this clone: It has no known antigen specificity. The record has no base qualities; no much larger clone is one base away.

Library generation was performed with the immunoSEQ multiplex PCR assay. DNA from the cultured, isolated CD4+ T cells was subjected to TCR beta CDR3 sequencing. The authors processed their data as follows. Non-productive TCR sequences were removed and reads were trimmed to the CDR3 region, keeping CDR3s of at least 7 amino acids. Antigen-specific clonotypes were identified with the MANAFEST web app by comparing expansion in peptide wells against reference cultures. To count as positive, a clone had to show expansion at FDR<0.05 compared with the reference and with all other wells, an odds ratio above 5, and a frequency above 0.1% in two replicate wells. Clonotypes significantly expanded in SARS-CoV-2 spike wells and in at least one common cold coronavirus spike condition were defined as cross-reactive. CDR3 similarity was assessed by Levenshtein distance with the stringdist R package, and unrooted trees were built with ape in R 3.6.1. What TCRdb holds here is the immuneACCESS table cut down to in-frame rearrangements. Part of the clones is not present; checked against another copy, under half of the missing clones reflect an unresolved V gene, and the others are unexplained. The V and J calls and clone size come from that table; D and trimming were worked out from the DNA. The sample profile shows tens of thousands of clones; around 69% of them were found once. The top ten hold around 2.7% of the sample.

The TCR originated in a human donor who received a COVID-19 vaccine. The receptor chain draws on TRBV11-2 and TRBJ2-7, with a tentative D gene TRBD1 over 6 matching bases. The sample here was CD4+ T cells from PBMCs cultured with HCoV-NL63 spike peptides, taken before COVID-19 vaccination. The cell subset or site tag for this specimen amounts to: HCoV-NL63 spike overlapping peptide pool stimulation. CDR3 protein: CASSSGAGYHEQYV. The nucleotide sequence reads TGTGCCAGCAGCTCAGGGGCAGGGTACCACGAGCAGTACGTC.